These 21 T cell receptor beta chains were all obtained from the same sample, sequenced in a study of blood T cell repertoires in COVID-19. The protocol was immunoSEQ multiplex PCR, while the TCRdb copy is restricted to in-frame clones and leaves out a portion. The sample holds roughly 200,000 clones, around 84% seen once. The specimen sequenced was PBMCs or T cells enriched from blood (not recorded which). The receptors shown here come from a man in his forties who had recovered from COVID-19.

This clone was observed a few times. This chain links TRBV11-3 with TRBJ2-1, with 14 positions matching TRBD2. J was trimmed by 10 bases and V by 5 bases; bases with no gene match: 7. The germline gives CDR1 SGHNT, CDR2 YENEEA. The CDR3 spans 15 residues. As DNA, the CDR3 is TGTGCCAGCAGCCCCGGGACTAGCGGGAGTAGGGAGCAGTTCTTC. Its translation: CASSPGTSGSREQFF.

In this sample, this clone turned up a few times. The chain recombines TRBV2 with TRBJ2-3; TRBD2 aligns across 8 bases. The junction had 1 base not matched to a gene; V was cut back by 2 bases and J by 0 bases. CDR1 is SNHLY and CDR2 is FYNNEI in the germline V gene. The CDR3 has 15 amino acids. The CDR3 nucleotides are TGTGCCAGCAGTGAAAGACTAGCGAGCACAGATACGCAGTATTTT. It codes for CASSERLASTDTQYF.

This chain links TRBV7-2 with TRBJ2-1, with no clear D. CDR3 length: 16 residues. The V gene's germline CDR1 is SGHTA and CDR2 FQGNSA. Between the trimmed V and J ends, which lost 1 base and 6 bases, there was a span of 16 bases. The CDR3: CASSLGIRVVGNEQFF. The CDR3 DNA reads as TGTGCCAGCAGCTTAGGTATCCGGGTAGTGGGCAATGAGCAGTTCTTC.

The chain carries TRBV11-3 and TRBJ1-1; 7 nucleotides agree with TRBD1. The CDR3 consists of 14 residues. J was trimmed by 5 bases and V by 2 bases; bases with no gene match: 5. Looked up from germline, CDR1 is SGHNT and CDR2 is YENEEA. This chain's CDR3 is CASSLTGQLTEAFF. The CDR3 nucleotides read TGTGCCAGCAGCTTAACGGGACAGCTTACTGAAGCTTTCTTT.

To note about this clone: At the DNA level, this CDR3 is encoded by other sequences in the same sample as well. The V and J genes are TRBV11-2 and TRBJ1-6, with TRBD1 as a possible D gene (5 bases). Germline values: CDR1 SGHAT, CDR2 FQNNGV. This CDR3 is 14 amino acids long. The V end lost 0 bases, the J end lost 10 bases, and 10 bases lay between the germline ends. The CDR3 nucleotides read TGTGCCAGCAGCTTAGAGGGACGGGGGTCACCCCTCCACTTT. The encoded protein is CASSLEGRGSPLHF.

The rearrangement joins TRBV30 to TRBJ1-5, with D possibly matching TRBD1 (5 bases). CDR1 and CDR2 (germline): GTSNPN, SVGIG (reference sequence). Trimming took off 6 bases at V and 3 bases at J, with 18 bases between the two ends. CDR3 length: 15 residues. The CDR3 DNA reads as TGTGCCTGTGCGGGAAAGGGGCTGAACAATCAGCCCCAGCATTTT. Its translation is CACAGKGLNNQPQHF.

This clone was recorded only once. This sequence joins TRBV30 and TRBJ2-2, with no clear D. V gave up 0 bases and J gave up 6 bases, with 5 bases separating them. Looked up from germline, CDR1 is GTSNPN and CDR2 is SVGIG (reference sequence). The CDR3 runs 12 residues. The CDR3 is CAWSVAPGELFF. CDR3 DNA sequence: TGTGCCTGGAGTGTGGCACCCGGGGAGCTGTTTTTT. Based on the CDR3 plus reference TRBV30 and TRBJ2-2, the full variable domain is SQTIHQWPATLVQPVGSPLSLECTVEGTSNPNLYWYRQAAGRGLQLLFYSVGIGQISSEVPQNLSASRPQDRQFILSSKKLLLSDSGFYLCAWSVAPGELFFGEGSRLTVL.

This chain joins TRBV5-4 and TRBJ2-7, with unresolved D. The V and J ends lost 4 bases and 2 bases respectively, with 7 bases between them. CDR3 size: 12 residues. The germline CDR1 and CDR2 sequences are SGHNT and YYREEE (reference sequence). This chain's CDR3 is CASSQETYEQYF. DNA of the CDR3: TGTGCCAGCAGCCAAGAGACCTACGAGCAGTACTTC. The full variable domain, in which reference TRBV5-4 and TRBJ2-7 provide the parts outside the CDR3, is ETGVTQSPTHLIKTRGQQVTLRCSSQSGHNTVSWYQQALGQGPQFIFQYYREEENGRGNFPPRFSGLQFPNYSSELNVNALELDDSALYLCASSQETYEQYFGPGTRLTVT.

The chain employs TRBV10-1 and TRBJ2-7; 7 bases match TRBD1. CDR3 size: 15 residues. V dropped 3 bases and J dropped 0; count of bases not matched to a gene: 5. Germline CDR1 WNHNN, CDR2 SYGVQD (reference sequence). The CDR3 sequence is CASSDYRDSSYEQYF. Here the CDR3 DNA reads TGCGCCAGCAGTGACTACAGGGACAGCTCCTACGAGCAGTACTTC.

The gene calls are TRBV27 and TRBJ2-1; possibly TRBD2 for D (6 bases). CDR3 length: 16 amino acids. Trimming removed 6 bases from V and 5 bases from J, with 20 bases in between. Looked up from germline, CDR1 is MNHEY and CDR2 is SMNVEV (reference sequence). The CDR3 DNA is TGTGCCAGCAGCCGACTAGTAGATGTTTCCCACAATGAGCAGTTCTTC. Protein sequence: CASSRLVDVSHNEQFF.

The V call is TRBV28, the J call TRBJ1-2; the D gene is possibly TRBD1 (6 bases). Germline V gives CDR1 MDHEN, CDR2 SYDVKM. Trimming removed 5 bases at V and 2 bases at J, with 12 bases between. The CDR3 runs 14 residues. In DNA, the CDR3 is TGTGCCAGCAGTCCCGGGACACTAAACTATGGCTACACCTTC. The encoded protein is CASSPGTLNYGYTF.

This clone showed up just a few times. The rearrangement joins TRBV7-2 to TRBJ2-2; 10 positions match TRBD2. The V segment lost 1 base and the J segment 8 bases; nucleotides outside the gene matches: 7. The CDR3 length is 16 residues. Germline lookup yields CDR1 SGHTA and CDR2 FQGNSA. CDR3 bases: TGTGCCAGCAGCTTAGTAACTAGCGGGATGGCAGGGGAGCTGTTTTTT. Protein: CASSLVTSGMAGELFF.

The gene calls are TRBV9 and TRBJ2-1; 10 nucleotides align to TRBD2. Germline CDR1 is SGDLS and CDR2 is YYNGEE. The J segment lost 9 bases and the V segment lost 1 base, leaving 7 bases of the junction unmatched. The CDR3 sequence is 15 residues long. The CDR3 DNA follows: TGTGCCAGCAGCGTATCCCCTAGCGGGAGTAGTGAGCAGTTCTTC. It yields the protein CASSVSPSGSSEQFF.

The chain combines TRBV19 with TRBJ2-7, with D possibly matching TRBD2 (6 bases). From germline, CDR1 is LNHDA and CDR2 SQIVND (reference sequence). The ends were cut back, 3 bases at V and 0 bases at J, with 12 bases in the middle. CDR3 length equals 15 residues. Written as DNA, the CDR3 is TGTGCCAGTAGTATGGGGACTGGCGGCTCCTACGAGCAGTACTTC. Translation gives CASSMGTGGSYEQYF.

DNA of the CDR3: TGTGCCAGCAGCCAAGATCTGGGAGAGAATGAAAAACTGTTTTTT. Residues: CASSQDLGENEKLFF. This rearrangement joins TRBV3-1 (or the pseudogene TRBV3-2) to TRBJ1-4; D remains ambiguous. The CDR3 length is 15 residues. V was cut by 0 bases and J by 5 bases, with 10 bases left in between. The germline gives CDR1 LGHDT, CDR2 YNNKEL (reference sequence).

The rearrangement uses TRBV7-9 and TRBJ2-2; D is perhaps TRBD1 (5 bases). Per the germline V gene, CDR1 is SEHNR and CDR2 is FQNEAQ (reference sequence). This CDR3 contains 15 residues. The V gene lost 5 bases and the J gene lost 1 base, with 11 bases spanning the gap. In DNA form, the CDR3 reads TGTGCCAGCAGCCCCGGCAGGGTGAACACCGGGGAGCTGTTTTTT. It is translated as CASSPGRVNTGELFF.

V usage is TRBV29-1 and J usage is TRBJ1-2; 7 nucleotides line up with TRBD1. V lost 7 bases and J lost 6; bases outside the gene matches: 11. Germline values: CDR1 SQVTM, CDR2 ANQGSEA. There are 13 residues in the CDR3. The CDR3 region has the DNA TGCAGCGCCCAACGAGAGGGGGCTGATGGCTACACCTTC. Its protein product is CSAQREGADGYTF.

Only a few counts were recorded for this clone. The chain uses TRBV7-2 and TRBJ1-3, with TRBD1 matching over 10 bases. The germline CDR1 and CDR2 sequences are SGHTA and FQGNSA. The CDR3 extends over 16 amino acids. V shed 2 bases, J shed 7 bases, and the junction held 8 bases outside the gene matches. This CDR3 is CASSLTGQGGRNTIYF. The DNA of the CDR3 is TGTGCCAGCAGCTTAACCGGACAGGGGGGACGCAACACCATATATTTT. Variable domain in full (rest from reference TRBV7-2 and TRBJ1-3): GAGVSQSPSNKVTEKGKDVELRCDPISGHTALYWYRQSLGQGLEFLIYFQGNSAPDKSGLPSDRFSAERTGGSVSTLTIQRTQQEDSAVYLCASSLTGQGGRNTIYFGEGSWLTVV.

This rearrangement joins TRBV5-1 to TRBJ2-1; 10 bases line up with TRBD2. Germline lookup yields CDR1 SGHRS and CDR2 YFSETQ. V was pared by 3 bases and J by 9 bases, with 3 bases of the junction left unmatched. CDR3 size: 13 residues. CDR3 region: CASSSRLAGEQFF. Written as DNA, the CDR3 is TGCGCCAGCAGCTCCAGACTAGCGGGTGAGCAGTTCTTC.

CDR3 coding DNA: TGTGCCAGCAGCTTCCGGATGGGGGCTTACACTGAAGCTTTCTTT. Protein sequence: CASSFRMGAYTEAFF. The J gene is TRBJ1-1, the V gene TRBV5-8; tentatively, D is TRBD1 (6 bases). Germline CDR1 SGHTS, CDR2 YDEGEE. The CDR3 loop spans 15 amino acids. Trimming stripped 2 bases from V and 3 bases from J, with 14 bases between.

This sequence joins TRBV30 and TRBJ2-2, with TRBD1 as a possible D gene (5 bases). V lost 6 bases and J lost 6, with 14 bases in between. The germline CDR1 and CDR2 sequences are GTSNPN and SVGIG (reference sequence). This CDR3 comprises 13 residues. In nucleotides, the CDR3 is TGTGCCTGTCAGGGATTCGACTCCGGGGAGCTGTTTTTT. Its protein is CACQGFDSGELFF.